This TCR beta chain was sequenced for a study of blood T cell repertoires in COVID-19. Clones were sequenced by immunoSEQ multiplex PCR, and TCRdb holds only the in-frame ones, with some missing. The table records some 54,000 clones, about four fifths of them present only once. Trimming removed 0 bases from V and 14 bases from J; junction bases left unmatched: 6. Germline lookup yields CDR1 GTSNPN and CDR2 SVGIG (reference sequence). This CDR3 is 12 amino acids long. This sequence joins TRBV30 and TRBJ2-3, with 9 bases identical to TRBD2. Sequencing was done on a sample of peripheral blood. This clonotype was sampled from a woman of 80 years or more with COVID-19, enrolled during active disease. The CDR3 DNA follows: TGTGCCTGGAGTGTGAGGCTAGCGGGACCGTATTTT. Residues: CAWSVRLAGPYF.